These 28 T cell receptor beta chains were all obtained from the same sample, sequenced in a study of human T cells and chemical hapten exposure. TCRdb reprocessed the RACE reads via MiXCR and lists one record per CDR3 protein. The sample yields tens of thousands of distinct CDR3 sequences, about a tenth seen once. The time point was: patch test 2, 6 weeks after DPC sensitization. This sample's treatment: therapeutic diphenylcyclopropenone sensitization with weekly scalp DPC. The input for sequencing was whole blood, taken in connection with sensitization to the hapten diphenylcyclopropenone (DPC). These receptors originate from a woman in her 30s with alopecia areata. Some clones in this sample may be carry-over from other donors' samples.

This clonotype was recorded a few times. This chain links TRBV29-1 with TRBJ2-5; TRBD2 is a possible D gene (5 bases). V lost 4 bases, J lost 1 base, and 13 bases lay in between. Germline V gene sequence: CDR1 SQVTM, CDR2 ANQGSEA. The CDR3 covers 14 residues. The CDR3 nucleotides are TGCAGCGTTGCGGGGAGCACAGCCCAAGAGACCCAGTACTTC. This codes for CSVAGSTAQETQYF.

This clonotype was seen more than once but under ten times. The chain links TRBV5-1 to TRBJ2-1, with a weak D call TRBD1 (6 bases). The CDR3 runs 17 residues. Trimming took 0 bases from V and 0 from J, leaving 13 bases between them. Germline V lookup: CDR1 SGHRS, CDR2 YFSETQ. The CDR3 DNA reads TGCGCCAGCAGCTTGGCCGTAACAGGGAGCTCCTACAATGAGCAGTTCTTC. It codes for CASSLAVTGSSYNEQFF.

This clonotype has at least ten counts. Here the CDR3 reads CASSPQGAGNTEAFF. As DNA, the CDR3 is TGTGCCAGCAGCCCACAGGGGGCGGGAAACACTGAAGCTTTCTTT. The chain joins TRBV28 to TRBJ1-1; 9 positions match TRBD1. V dropped 6 bases and J dropped 2; count of bases not matched to a gene: 7. This CDR3 region has 15 residues. CDR1 is MDHEN and CDR2 is SYDVKM in the germline V gene.

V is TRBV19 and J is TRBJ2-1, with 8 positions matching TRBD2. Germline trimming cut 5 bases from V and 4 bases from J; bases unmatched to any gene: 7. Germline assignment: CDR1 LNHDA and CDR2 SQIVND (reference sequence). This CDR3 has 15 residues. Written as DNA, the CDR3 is TGTGCCAGTAGTCCCGGACTAGCAGTTTACAATGAGCAGTTCTTC. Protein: CASSPGLAVYNEQFF.

In DNA form, the CDR3 reads TGTGCCAGCAGCCAGATACAGGGACCTAATTCACCCCTCCACTTT. Residues: CASSQIQGPNSPLHF. The V gene is TRBV3-1, the J gene TRBJ1-6; maybe TRBD1 (6 bases). Germline-derived CDR1 and CDR2 are LGHDT and YNNKEL (reference sequence). The germline V and J ends were trimmed by 3 bases and 6 bases, with 12 bases remaining between them. The CDR3 spans 15 residues.

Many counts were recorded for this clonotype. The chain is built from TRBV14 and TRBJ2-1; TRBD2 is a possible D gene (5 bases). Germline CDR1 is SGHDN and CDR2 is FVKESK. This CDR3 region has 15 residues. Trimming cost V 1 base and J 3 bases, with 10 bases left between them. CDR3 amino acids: CASSQALGDYNEQFF. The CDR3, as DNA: TGTGCCAGCAGCCAAGCTTTGGGAGACTACAATGAGCAGTTCTTC.

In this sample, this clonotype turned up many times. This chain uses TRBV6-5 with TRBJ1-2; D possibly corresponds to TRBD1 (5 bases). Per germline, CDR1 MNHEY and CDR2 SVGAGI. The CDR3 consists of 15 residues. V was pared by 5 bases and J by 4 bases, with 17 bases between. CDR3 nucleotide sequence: TGTGCCAGCAGTGGAACCGGGACGGAGATCTATGGCTACACCTTC. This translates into CASSGTGTEIYGYTF.

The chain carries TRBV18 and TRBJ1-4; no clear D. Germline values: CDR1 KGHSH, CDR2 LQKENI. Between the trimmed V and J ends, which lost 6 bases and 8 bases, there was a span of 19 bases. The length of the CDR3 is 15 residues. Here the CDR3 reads CASSLQRAAQEKLFF. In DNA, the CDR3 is TGTGCCAGCTCCCTTCAACGGGCCGCGCAGGAAAAACTGTTTTTT. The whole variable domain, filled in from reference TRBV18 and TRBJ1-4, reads NAGVMQNPRHLVRRRGQEARLRCSPMKGHSHVYWYRQLPEEGLKFMVYLQKENIIDESGMPKERFSAEFPKEGPSILRIQQVVRGDSAAYFCASSLQRAAQEKLFFGSGTQLSVL.

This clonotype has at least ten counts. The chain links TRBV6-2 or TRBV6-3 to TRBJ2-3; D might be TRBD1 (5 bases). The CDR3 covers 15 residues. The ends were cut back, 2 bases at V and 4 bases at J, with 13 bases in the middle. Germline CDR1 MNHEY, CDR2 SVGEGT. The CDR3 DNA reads TGTGCCAGCAGTTACGATTGGGGCAGGGCAGATACGCAGTATTTT. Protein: CASSYDWGRADTQYF.

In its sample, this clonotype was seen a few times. The CDR3 nucleotides read TGCAGCGTACAGATCGGGGAGCTGTTTTTT. It yields the protein CSVQIGELFF. The gene calls are TRBV29-1 and TRBJ2-2; D is unclear. Between the trimmed V and J ends, which lost 6 bases and 7 bases, there was a span of 6 bases. Germline loops: CDR1 SQVTM, CDR2 ANQGSEA. The CDR3 length is 10 residues.

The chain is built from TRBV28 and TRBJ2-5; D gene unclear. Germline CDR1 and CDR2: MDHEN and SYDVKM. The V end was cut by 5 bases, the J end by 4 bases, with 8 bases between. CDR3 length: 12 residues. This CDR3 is CASSTPPETQYF. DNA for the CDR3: TGTGCCAGCAGTACCCCGCCAGAGACCCAGTACTTC.

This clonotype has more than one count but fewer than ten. The CDR3 nucleotides read TGTGCCACCAGTTTTGGGGTAGGCGAGCAGTACTTC. Translated, it gives CATSFGVGEQYF. The chain links TRBV24-1 to TRBJ2-7; no definite D call. Germline loops: CDR1 KGHDR, CDR2 SFDVKD. V was trimmed by 6 bases and J by 6 bases, leaving 11 bases between them. This CDR3 is 12 amino acids long.

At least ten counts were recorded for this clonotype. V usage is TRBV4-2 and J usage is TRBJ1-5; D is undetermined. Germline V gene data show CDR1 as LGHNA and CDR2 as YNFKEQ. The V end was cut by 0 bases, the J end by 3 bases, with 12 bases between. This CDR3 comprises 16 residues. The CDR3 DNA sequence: TGTGCCAGCAGCCAAGATCGGCGGGGAACCAATCAGCCCCAGCATTTT. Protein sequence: CASSQDRRGTNQPQHF.

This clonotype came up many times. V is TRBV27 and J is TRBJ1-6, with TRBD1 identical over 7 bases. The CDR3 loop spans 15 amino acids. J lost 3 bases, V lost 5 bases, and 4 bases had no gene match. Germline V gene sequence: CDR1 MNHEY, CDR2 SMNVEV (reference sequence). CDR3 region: CASSQGGNYNSPLHF. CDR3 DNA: TGTGCCAGCAGTCAGGGGGGCAACTATAATTCACCCCTCCACTTT.

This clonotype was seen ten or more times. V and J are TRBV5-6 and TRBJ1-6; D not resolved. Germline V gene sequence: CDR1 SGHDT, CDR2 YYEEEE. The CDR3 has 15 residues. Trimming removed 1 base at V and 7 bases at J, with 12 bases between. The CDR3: CASSLTGRWNSPLHF. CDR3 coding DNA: TGTGCCAGCAGCTTGACGGGGAGGTGGAATTCACCCCTCCACTTT.

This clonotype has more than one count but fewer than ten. For the CDR3, the DNA is TGTGCCAGCAGCTCCCAGCGGGGCGGCACAGATACGCAGTATTTT. It specifies CASSSQRGGTDTQYF. The chain recombines TRBV7-8 with TRBJ2-3, with TRBD2 matching 7 bases. The V gene's germline CDR1 is SGHVS and CDR2 FQNEAQ. V dropped 4 bases and J dropped 1; count of bases not matched to a gene: 5. This CDR3 is 15 amino acids long.

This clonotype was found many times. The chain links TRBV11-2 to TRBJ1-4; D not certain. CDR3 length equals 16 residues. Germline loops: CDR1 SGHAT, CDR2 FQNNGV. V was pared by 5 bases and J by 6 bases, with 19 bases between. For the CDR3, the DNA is TGTGCCAGCAGCCCTGGTCGGGGAGATCTTTATGAAAAACTGTTTTTT. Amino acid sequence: CASSPGRGDLYEKLFF.

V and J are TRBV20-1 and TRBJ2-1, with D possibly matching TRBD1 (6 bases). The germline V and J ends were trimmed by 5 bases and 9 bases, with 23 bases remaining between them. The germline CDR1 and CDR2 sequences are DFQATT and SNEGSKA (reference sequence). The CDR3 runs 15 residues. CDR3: CSAPPQTGKGGEQFF. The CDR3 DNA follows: TGCAGTGCTCCACCTCAAACTGGAAAAGGGGGTGAGCAGTTCTTC.

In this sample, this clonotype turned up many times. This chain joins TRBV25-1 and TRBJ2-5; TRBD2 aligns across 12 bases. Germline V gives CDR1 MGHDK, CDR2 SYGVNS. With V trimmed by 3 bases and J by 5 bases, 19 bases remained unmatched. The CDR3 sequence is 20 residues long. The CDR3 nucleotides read TGTGCCAGCAGTGAGCACACCGGACTAGCGGGGCCCCGGGTGTGGGAGACCCAGTACTTC. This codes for CASSEHTGLAGPRVWETQYF.

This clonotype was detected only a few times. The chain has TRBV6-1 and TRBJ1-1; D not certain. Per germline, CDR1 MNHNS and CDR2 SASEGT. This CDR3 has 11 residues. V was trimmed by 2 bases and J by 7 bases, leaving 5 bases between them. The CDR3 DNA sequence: TGTGCCAGCAGTGAACAGGTTGAAGCTTTCTTT. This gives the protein CASSEQVEAFF.

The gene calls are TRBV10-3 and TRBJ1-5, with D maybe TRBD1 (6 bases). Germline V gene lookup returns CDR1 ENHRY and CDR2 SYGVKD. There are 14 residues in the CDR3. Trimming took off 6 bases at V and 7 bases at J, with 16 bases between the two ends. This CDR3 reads CAISASQGQQPQHF. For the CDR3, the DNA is TGTGCCATCAGCGCATCGCAGGGGCAACAGCCCCAGCATTTT.

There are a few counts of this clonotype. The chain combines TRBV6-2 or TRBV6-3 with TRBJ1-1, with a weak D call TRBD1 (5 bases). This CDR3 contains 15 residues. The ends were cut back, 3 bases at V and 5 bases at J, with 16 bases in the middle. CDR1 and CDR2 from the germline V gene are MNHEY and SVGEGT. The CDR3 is CASSYSPGGKTEAFF. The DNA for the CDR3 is TGTGCCAGCAGTTATTCCCCGGGGGGGAAGACTGAAGCTTTCTTT.

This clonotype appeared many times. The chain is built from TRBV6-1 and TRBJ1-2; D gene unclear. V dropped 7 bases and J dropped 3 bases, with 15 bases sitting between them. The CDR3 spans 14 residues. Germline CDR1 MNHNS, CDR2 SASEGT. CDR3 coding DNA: TGTGCCAGCAAGAAGGGTATCGCGGACTATGGCTACACCTTC. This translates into CASKKGIADYGYTF.

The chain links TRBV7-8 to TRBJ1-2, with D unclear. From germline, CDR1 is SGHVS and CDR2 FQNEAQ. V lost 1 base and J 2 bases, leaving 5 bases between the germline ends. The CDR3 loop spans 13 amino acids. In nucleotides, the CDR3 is TGTGCCAGCAGCTTAGTCCCCAACTATGGCTACACCTTC. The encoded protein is CASSLVPNYGYTF.

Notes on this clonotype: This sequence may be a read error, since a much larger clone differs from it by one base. CDR3: CASSPLGFAEAFF. Written as DNA, the CDR3 is TGTGCCAGCAGCCCCTTAGGGTTTGCTGAAGCTTTCTTT. This rearrangement joins TRBV6-6 to TRBJ1-1; no clear D gene. The CDR3 has 13 amino acids. Germline CDR1 MNHNY, CDR2 SVGAGI (reference sequence). Between the trimmed V and J ends, which lost 6 bases and 6 bases, there was a span of 14 bases.

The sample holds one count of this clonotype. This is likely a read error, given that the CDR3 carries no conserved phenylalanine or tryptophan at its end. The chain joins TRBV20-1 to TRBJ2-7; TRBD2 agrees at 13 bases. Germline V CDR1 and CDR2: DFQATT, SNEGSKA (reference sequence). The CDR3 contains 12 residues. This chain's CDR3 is CSGLAGAYEQYI. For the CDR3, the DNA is TGCAGCGGACTAGCGGGAGCCTACGAGCAGTACATC.

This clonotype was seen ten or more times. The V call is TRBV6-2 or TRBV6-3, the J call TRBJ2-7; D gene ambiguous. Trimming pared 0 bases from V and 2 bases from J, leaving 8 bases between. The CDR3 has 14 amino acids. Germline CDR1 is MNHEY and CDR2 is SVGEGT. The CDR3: CASSYSTVTYEQYF. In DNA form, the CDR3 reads TGTGCCAGCAGTTACTCGACTGTCACCTACGAGCAGTACTTC.

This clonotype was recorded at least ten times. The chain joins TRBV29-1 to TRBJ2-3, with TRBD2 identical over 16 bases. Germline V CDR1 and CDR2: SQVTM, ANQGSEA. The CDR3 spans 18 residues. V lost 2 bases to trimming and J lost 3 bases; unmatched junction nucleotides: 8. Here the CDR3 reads CSVEFQGLAGGPTDTQYF. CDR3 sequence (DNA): TGCAGCGTTGAATTCCAGGGACTAGCGGGAGGGCCTACAGATACGCAGTATTTT.